This record covers a single TCR beta chain. Its antigen is unknown. It has no much larger one-base neighbor in the sample; base qualities were not kept. This specimen belongs to a study of cytomegalovirus exposure and HLA in healthy donors (dated by TCRdb to the late 2010s). For the study in its entirety: An earlier analysis of about 560 of the donors reported roughly 300 Gb of sequence data and around 100 million unique TCR beta sequences obtained from approximately 180 million T cells. Approximately 300 gigabases of sequencing data and tens of millions of unique TCR sequences were included in an early release covering 500 to 750 HLA-typed donors. Among the roughly 370 genotyped donors, approximately 81% belonged to the genetic ancestry cluster associated with self-reported Caucasian donors. The study aimed to test whether signatures of past pathogen exposure could be identified by cataloging public T cell receptors. Using immunosequencing, the study profiled T cell repertoires from fewer than 700 subjects and related those repertoires to cytomegalovirus serostatus. Along with the 666-subject first cohort, a separate validation cohort of over a hundred different subjects was used. High-throughput TCR immunosequencing, statistical association of individual TCRs with disease status, and machine learning were combined to predict cytomegalovirus infection status. In a later analysis, previously published TCR beta repertoires from fewer than 750 donors were re-analyzed and high-resolution HLA genotyping was added so that TCR occurrence patterns could be studied. In the later analysis, no new phenotypic data were used to find candidate immune exposures; instead, reliance was placed on TCR beta sequences and their occurrence across donors. In an earlier analysis of 587 of the donors, high-throughput TCR beta sequencing was used to judge whether each TCR beta V gene segment behaved as functional or pseudogenic. Alongside the repertoire data, information on donor age, sex, ethnicity and CMV serostatus was compiled. A later genetic analysis took genome-wide SNP genotypes for about 60% of the roughly 670 donors and used that subset as a discovery cohort. All discovery cohort repertoires had been generated using a single sequencing platform. HLA typing included class I and class II loci at four-digit resolution. The number of donors typed differed by locus, with about 629-630 for A, B, C, DRB1 and DQB1, over 500 for DQA1, 600 to 610 for DPA1, and some 450 for DPB1. Because of strong linkage in the cohort, five DR-DQ haplotypes were treated as single units for association and clustering. Across 300 to 400 genotyped donors of the cohort, an average of about 220,000 unique TCR beta nucleotide sequences per donor were sequenced, and 15% to 20% of those sequences were non-productive. The investigation overall reported the following: A further reported finding was that TCR beta sequences accurately predicted the HLA-A and HLA-B alleles for most subjects in the first cohort. HLA typing was unavailable for some donors at each locus, so association tests used only the typed subset. A cluster of highly shared sequence variants was judged likely to represent a technical artifact of the sequencing pipeline. In vitro tests confirmed that a few of the cytomegalovirus-associated TCR beta chains recognize cytomegalovirus antigens. A total of fewer than 200 TCR beta chains were listed by the study as associated with cytomegalovirus. The classifier was reported to diagnose cytomegalovirus status with high specificity and sensitivity in both the original cohort and the validation cohort. Sequencing depth was assumed to be roughly uniform across donors in the presence/absence analyses, though that assumption may not hold. At a false discovery rate of 0.05, a later analysis linked about 17,000 TCR beta sequences to specific HLA alleles. While some public TCRs were present in many individuals, most TCR sequences turned up only very rarely across donors. An earlier analysis of some 590 of the donors showed that most TCR beta V segments appeared in productive rearrangements either about 90% or about 30% of the time, which broadly matched IMGT annotations. A later analysis found that HLA-associated TCR beta chains were more clonally expanded and had lower generation probabilities than equally common non-associated chains. Because counts were too low, about 18 rarely observed V segments, including chromosome 9 orphons, were excluded from the earlier analysis of several hundred of the donors. Only TCR beta chains were sequenced in this cohort, and the absence of alpha or paired-chain data limited detectable features. According to a later analysis, most CMV-associated TCR beta chains appeared to be HLA-restricted, and the HLA associations seemed to be driven largely by CMV exposure. Several of the top co-occurrence clusters appeared to be linked to parvovirus B19, influenza, CMV and Epstein-Barr virus, according to a later analysis. Assigning TCR associations to individual alleles was difficult when HLA alleles, especially DR and DQ, strongly co-occurred. A later analysis found that TCR association rates varied across HLA loci, with DRB1 alleles showing the most associated TCRs and HLA-C alleles the fewest. Compared with the approximately 670-donor mean, donors in an Asian-associated ancestry cluster had fewer N-insertions in productive TCRs, according to a later genetic analysis. An association between a missense DCLRE1C variant and V-gene and J-gene trimming of TCR beta chains was found in a later genetic analysis and replicated in an independent cohort. The authors suggested that the approach could potentially be generalized to other disease states and immunological phenotypes. For the cohort, immune exposure information was limited to CMV serostatus. Correlated functional status among segregating V segments might be attributable to linkage disequilibrium, but an unknown experimental factor could not be ruled out.

Library prep was done by the immunoSEQ multiplex PCR assay. For the multiplex PCR, a mixture combining 60 forward primers for TCR Vbeta segments and 13 reverse primers for TCR Jbeta segments was used. The CDR3 region of rearranged TCR beta genes was amplified from genomic DNA by a multiplex PCR assay. On the Illumina HiSeq System, the amplified TCR beta libraries were sequenced as 87-base-pair reads. In the original analysis: In a later analysis, tens of millions of unique TCR beta chains were counted across the 500 to 850 repertoires, and some 10 million of these chains were shared by at least two donors. Raw reads were error-corrected and collapsed into unique sequences by a nearest-neighbor algorithm in which closely related sequences were merged to remove PCR and sequencing errors. To assign V, D and J gene segments, CDR3 sequences were aligned to IMGT reference sequences. For a sequence to be retained, a match of at least six nucleotides was required to both a V gene segment and a J gene segment. Rearrangements were classified as productive when the CDR3 lacked stop codons and remained in frame with V and J, and all other rearrangements were classified as non-productive. Following IMGT convention, CDR3 was defined as the stretch from the second conserved V-encoded cysteine up to the conserved J-encoded phenylalanine. The earlier analysis of 587 of the donors excluded sequences that lacked an unambiguous match to a single V gene segment. An earlier analysis of several hundred of the donors classified V segments as functional when productive rearrangements were above 56.7% and as segregating when the standard deviation between donors was above 5%. To diagnose cytomegalovirus status from the catalog of TCR beta chain sequences, a statistical classification framework was built. V and J gene assignment, in a later analysis, came from comparing TCR nucleotide sequences with IMGT/GENE-DB human TR gene sequences. A later analysis assigned CDR3 sequences and most-parsimonious VDJ recombination scenarios with the TCRdist pipeline. In a later analysis, each TCR beta chain was defined by its CDR3 amino acid sequence together with its V-gene family, and reads without a unique V-gene family were excluded. To address suspected cross-contamination and a sequencing artifact, a later analysis removed over 500 highly shared, low-generation-probability nucleotide sequences. A later analysis calculated a clonal expansion index for each public chain from normalized within-repertoire ranks of inferred template counts. In a later analysis, generation probabilities were computed using a VDJ recombination model fitted to out-of-frame rearrangements, and the results were checked against IGoR. A later analysis scored TCR-TCR, TCR-HLA and TCR-CMV co-occurrence with hypergeometric tests, applying a repertoire-size bias correction to TCR pairs. A later analysis estimated false discovery rates by permuting HLA or CMV assignments 20 times. A later analysis grouped co-occurring TCRs with DBSCAN, adding TCRdist sequence similarity when clustering within HLA-allele-positive subsets. Repertoires with fewer than 30,000 or more than 120,000 public chains, plus five repertoires with anomalous nucleotide sharing, were excluded from co-occurrence clustering. As stored in TCRdb, this immuneACCESS dataset retains in-frame rearrangements with V and J assigned. A fraction of the clones does not appear; measured against another copy, unresolved V genes explain less than half of the discrepancy, and the remainder lacks a known reason. The DNA gave D and trimming, while V, J and clone size come from that table. The sample data list over 75,000 clones, and roughly 83% of these were observed just once. About 3.5% of the sample is taken by the ten largest.

In total, roughly 710 healthy bone marrow donors made up the cohort. All cohort members were sampled while nominally healthy, although unrecorded immune exposures were likely present. The donor tested CMV seropositive, placing the donor among the 250 to 300 seropositive members of the cohort. Each donor provided a peripheral blood sample, and peripheral blood mononuclear cells were used for TCR beta sequencing. The Qiagen DNeasy Blood Extraction Kit was used to extract genomic DNA from the blood cell samples. This sequence was found in a male donor in good health and CMV-seropositive. Sequencing was carried out using PBMCs.

CDR3 sequence: CASSWGQGSTGELFF. The nucleotide sequence is TGCGCCAGCAGCTGGGGACAGGGCTCAACCGGGGAGCTGTTTTTT. The sequence is built from TRBV5-1 and TRBJ2-2, and TRBD1 aligns with 9 junction nucleotides. The CDR3 measures 15 amino acids from cysteine to phenylalanine. Just CDR3 DNA is preserved here, 45 bases in frame from base 1. Looking up the germline V gene yields CDR1 SGHRS and CDR2 YFSETQ. The germline V and J ends show losses of 3 bases and 5 bases respectively, and no gene match explains 5 bases of the junction.